This TCR beta chain appears in the sequencing data of a study of CD4 T cells in relation to SARS-CoV-2 and coronaviruses. Overall study findings and caveats: No crossreactivity against non-spike viral proteins was tested here.

Generated by immunoSEQ multiplex PCR, the TCRdb table keeps only in-frame clones and is missing some. There are some 65,000 clones in the sample; approximately 87% occur only once, and about 1.6% lies in the top ten. To note about this clone: Its target is unknown.

The unexposed donors gave CD4+ T cells in 2011-2018, prior to COVID-19. Germline V lookup: CDR1 SGHVS, CDR2 FQNEAQ. Deletions cut 5 bases from V and 3 bases from J, with 10 bases between. The CDR3 has 13 amino acids. Sequenced sample: memory CD4+ T cells from PBMCs. The receptor was isolated from a human donor in good health. The rearrangement links TRBV7-8 to TRBJ1-1; D gene ambiguous. The CDR3 loop reads CASSLRVDTEAFF. CDR3 in DNA: TGTGCCAGCAGCCTACGTGTGGACACTGAAGCTTTCTTT.